These 22 T cell receptor beta chains came from one sample sequenced in a study of blood T cell repertoires in COVID-19. Sequencing was performed with immunoSEQ multiplex PCR; in TCRdb, only in-frame clones are kept and a portion is missing. The table shows roughly 280,000 clones, with approximately 82% occurring only once. Sequenced material: peripheral blood. The receptor source for this set is a man aged 55 to 70 who had recovered from COVID-19.

The chain links TRBV18 to TRBJ2-5; D is possibly TRBD2 (5 bases). Germline V gives CDR1 KGHSH, CDR2 LQKENI. V was shortened by 2 bases and J by 5 bases, with 12 bases between the two germline ends. CDR3 length: 14 residues. The CDR3 DNA follows: TGTGCCAGCTCACCAGGACTGGTTAGGGAGACCCAGTACTTC. This encodes CASSPGLVRETQYF.

The gene calls are TRBV7-3 and TRBJ2-4; TRBD1 is a possible D gene (6 bases). V was cut by 4 bases and J by 6 bases, with 19 bases left in between. The germline V gene has CDR1 SGHTA and CDR2 FQGTGA. The CDR3 spans 16 residues. CDR3: CASSSTRGVGGNIQYF. CDR3 nucleotide sequence: TGTGCCAGCAGCTCTACACGGGGTGTAGGGGGAAACATTCAGTACTTC.

V gene TRBV6-2 or TRBV6-3 combines with J gene TRBJ2-1; tentatively, D is TRBD2 (5 bases). The CDR3 covers 19 residues. V dropped 1 base and J dropped 2 bases, with 21 bases sitting between them. Germline CDR1 is MNHEY and CDR2 is SVGEGT. The chain's CDR3 is CASSYYRVQTPSPYNEQFF. CDR3 coding DNA: TGTGCCAGCAGTTACTATCGGGTGCAGACCCCTAGCCCCTACAATGAGCAGTTCTTC.

The chain has TRBV7-9 and TRBJ2-2; 10 bases match TRBD1. The J segment lost 1 base and the V segment lost 5 bases, leaving 4 bases of the junction unmatched. The CDR3 covers 16 residues. CDR1 and CDR2 (germline): SEHNR, FQNEAQ (reference sequence). This chain's CDR3 is CASSGRTGGNTGELFF. As DNA, the CDR3 is TGTGCCAGCAGCGGCAGGACAGGGGGGAACACCGGGGAGCTGTTTTTT.

This sequence joins TRBV13 and TRBJ2-5; 16 nucleotides align to TRBD2. Unmatched junction bases numbered 24, after V lost 0 bases and J lost 5 bases. Germline-derived CDR1 and CDR2 are PRHDT and FYEKMQ (reference sequence). The CDR3 covers 24 residues. CDR3 amino acids: CASSLGDRRGTSGRALTYGETQYF. The CDR3 bases are TGTGCCAGCAGCTTAGGAGATAGGAGGGGGACTAGCGGGAGGGCCTTAACTTACGGGGAGACCCAGTACTTC.

The V call is TRBV28, the J call TRBJ1-5, with TRBD1 matching 9 bases. The ends lost 5 bases at V and 8 bases at J; junction bases unmatched: 10. Per germline, CDR1 MDHEN and CDR2 SYDVKM. The CDR3 totals 15 residues. CDR3 sequence (DNA): TGTGCCAGCAGTCCCCCCTGGGACAGGGTTGAGCCCCAGCATTTT. Protein product: CASSPPWDRVEPQHF.

The genes are TRBV2 and TRBJ2-7; D possibly corresponds to TRBD2 (6 bases). V was cut by 2 bases and J by 2 bases, with 10 bases left in between. This CDR3 is 14 amino acids long. The germline V gene has CDR1 SNHLY and CDR2 FYNNEI. CDR3 amino acids: CASSELARAYEQYF. The CDR3 DNA follows: TGTGCCAGCAGTGAACTAGCGCGGGCCTACGAGCAGTACTTC. Based on the CDR3 plus reference TRBV2 and TRBJ2-7, the full variable domain is EPEVTQTPSHQVTQMGQEVILRCVPISNHLYFYWYRQILGQKVEFLVSFYNNEISEKSEIFDDQFSVERPDGSNFTLKIRSTKLEDSAMYFCASSELARAYEQYFGPGTRLTVT.

The CDR3 bases are TGTGCCTGGAGTGCGGGGGGGCGGGCAAGCACAGATACGCAGTATTTT. As protein: CAWSAGGRASTDTQYF. The genes are TRBV30 and TRBJ2-3; 8 bases map to TRBD2. The length of the CDR3 is 16 residues. The J segment lost 0 bases and the V segment lost 1 base, leaving 6 bases of the junction unmatched. Germline CDR1 is GTSNPN and CDR2 is SVGIG (reference sequence).

The rearrangement uses TRBV24-1 and TRBJ2-1, with a tentative D call TRBD2 (6 bases). Germline V gene sequence: CDR1 KGHDR, CDR2 SFDVKD. Trimming took 2 bases from V and 12 from J, leaving 16 bases between them. CDR3 size: 14 residues. In nucleotides, the CDR3 is TGTGCCACCAGTGATTCGCCCGCCTTGCGGGGGCAGTTCTTC. Translated, it gives CATSDSPALRGQFF.

The chain couples TRBV4-2 to TRBJ2-5; TRBD1 is a possible D gene (5 bases). The CDR3 is 14 amino acids. Germline CDR1 reads LGHNA; CDR2 reads YNFKEQ. Trimming removed 0 bases at V and 1 base at J, with 6 bases between. In DNA, the CDR3 is TGTGCCAGCAGCCAAGATCAGGGCCAAGAGACCCAGTACTTC. The encoded protein is CASSQDQGQETQYF.

This clone was detected ten times or more. J is TRBJ1-5 and V is TRBV6-2 or TRBV6-3, with D maybe TRBD1 (6 bases). V was shortened by 4 bases and J by 2 bases, with 12 bases between the two germline ends. Germline CDR1 reads MNHEY; CDR2 reads SVGEGT. This CDR3 spans 15 amino acids. As DNA, the CDR3 is TGTGCCAGCAGTTCAAACAGGGATGGCAATCAGCCCCAGCATTTT. This gives the protein CASSSNRDGNQPQHF.

The rearrangement uses TRBV19 and TRBJ1-5; tentative D call: TRBD1 (5 bases). This CDR3 is 15 amino acids long. Germline V gene sequence: CDR1 LNHDA, CDR2 SQIVND (reference sequence). Trimming took off 6 bases at V and 8 bases at J, with 20 bases between the two ends. The CDR3 sequence: CASRNMGGDFKPQHF. For the CDR3, the DNA is TGTGCCAGTAGGAACATGGGTGGGGACTTCAAGCCCCAGCATTTT. Looking up the rest from reference TRBV19 and TRBJ1-5 gives the full variable domain: DGGITQSPKYLFRKEGQNVTLSCEQNLNHDAMYWYRQDPGQGLRLIYYSQIVNDFQKGDIAEGYSVSREKKESFPLTVTSAQKNPTAFYLCASRNMGGDFKPQHFGDGTRLSIL.

The chain combines TRBV4-1 with TRBJ2-1; a weak D match, TRBD1 (6 bases). The CDR3 runs to 15 residues. V was trimmed by 5 bases and J by 9 bases, leaving 20 bases between them. Germline V CDR1 and CDR2: MGHRA, YSYEKL. This chain's CDR3 is CASSFRGAYKGEQFF. The CDR3, as DNA: TGCGCCAGCAGCTTCAGGGGTGCCTATAAGGGTGAGCAGTTCTTC.

V and J are TRBV9 and TRBJ2-5, with TRBD1 matching over 7 bases. Germline lookup yields CDR1 SGDLS and CDR2 YYNGEE. Germline trimming cut 0 bases from V and 5 bases from J; bases unmatched to any gene: 10. The CDR3 sequence is 16 residues long. DNA for the CDR3: TGTGCCAGCAGCGTAGGAGGGGGCCTATTATTCGAGACCCAGTACTTC. Its protein product is CASSVGGGLLFETQYF.

In the case of this clone: This sequence may be a read error, since a much larger clone differs from it by one base. This chain joins TRBV7-2 and TRBJ2-7; 7 nucleotides align to TRBD2. V trimming: 5 bases; J trimming: 3 bases; junction bases outside the gene matches: 7. This CDR3 contains 14 residues. The V gene's germline CDR1 is SGHTA and CDR2 FQGNSA. The CDR3 sequence: CASSPGAGIYEQYF. The CDR3 nucleotides are TGTGCCAGCAGCCCGGGAGCGGGAATCTACGAGCAGTACTTC.

This clone was detected once. This chain joins TRBV12-3 or TRBV12-4 and TRBJ1-5, with 7 positions matching TRBD1. Trimming removed 5 bases from V and 7 bases from J; junction bases left unmatched: 2. The CDR3 length is 12 residues. The CDR3 coding sequence is TGTGCCAGCAGTACAGGGGAACAGCCCCAGCATTTT. It is translated as CASSTGEQPQHF.

The V and J genes are TRBV15 and TRBJ2-2, with 7 nucleotides matching TRBD2. The germline CDR1 and CDR2 sequences are LNHNV and YYDKDF (reference sequence). The trim removed 1 base at V and 5 bases at J, leaving 4 bases unmatched. This CDR3 comprises 15 residues. The CDR3: CATSRGGGGTGELFF. DNA of the CDR3: TGTGCCACCAGCAGAGGGGGCGGGGGTACCGGGGAGCTGTTTTTT.

The count of this clone is one. The chain joins TRBV7-2 to TRBJ2-1; 12 positions match TRBD2. The CDR3 contains 19 residues. Germline loops: CDR1 SGHTA, CDR2 FQGNSA. With 6 bases clipped from V and 4 bases from J, the junction kept 16 bases outside the gene matches. The CDR3: CASSNRLAGAHGMYNEQFF. In DNA form, the CDR3 reads TGTGCCAGCAGTAATCGACTAGCGGGAGCTCACGGAATGTACAATGAGCAGTTCTTC.

This sequence joins TRBV6-5 and TRBJ1-5; 7 bases fit TRBD1. This CDR3 has 14 amino acids. V dropped 8 bases and J dropped 2; count of bases not matched to a gene: 6. Germline V gene lookup returns CDR1 MNHEY and CDR2 SVGAGI. CDR3: CASDRAMGNQPQHF. The CDR3 coding sequence is TGTGCCAGCGACAGGGCGATGGGCAATCAGCCCCAGCATTTT.

The chain employs TRBV18 and TRBJ2-7; 7 nucleotides align to TRBD1. CDR1 and CDR2 from the germline V gene are KGHSH and LQKENI. The CDR3 loop spans 13 amino acids. Losses at the gene ends were 3 bases for V and 3 bases for J; bases not matched to a gene: 2. Written as DNA, the CDR3 is TGTGCCAGCTCACCGGGACAGCTCTACGAGCAGTACTTC. It codes for CASSPGQLYEQYF.

V is TRBV5-6 and J is TRBJ1-2, with TRBD1 matching over 8 bases. CDR1 is SGHDT, CDR2 YYEEEE, per germline. With V trimmed by 5 bases and J by 4 bases, 7 bases remained unmatched. The CDR3 consists of 14 residues. The CDR3 sequence: CASSPQGAIYGYTF. DNA of the CDR3: TGTGCCAGCAGTCCTCAGGGGGCGATCTATGGCTACACCTTC.

This clone was counted once. CDR3 bases: TGTGCCAGCAGACCGGAGGGCCAAGAGACCCAGTACTTC. Translation: CASRPEGQETQYF. V gene TRBV7-6 combines with J gene TRBJ2-5; perhaps TRBD2 as D (6 bases). This CDR3 has 13 residues. Germline V gene lookup returns CDR1 SGHVS and CDR2 FNYEAQ. Trimming shortened V by 6 bases and J by 1 base, and 9 bases separated the two germline ends. The full variable domain, with the rest looked up from reference TRBV7-6 and TRBJ2-5, is GAGVSQSPRYKVTKRGQDVALRCDPISGHVSLYWYRQALGQGPEFLTYFNYEAQQDKSGLPNDRFSAERPEGSISTLTIQRTEQRDSAMYRCASRPEGQETQYFGPGTRLLVL.